This TCR beta chain derives from a study of blood T cell repertoires in COVID-19. CDR1 and CDR2 from the germline V gene are MNHEY and SMNVEV (reference sequence). The CDR3 is 15 residues long. V was cut by 2 bases and J by 6 bases, with 13 bases left in between. TCRdb keeps only in-frame clones here, not all; method: immunoSEQ multiplex PCR. The sample holds about 170,000 clones, approximately 91% seen once. The source is a man aged 18 to 35 with COVID-19, enrolled during active disease. The specimen was peripheral blood. The chain is built from TRBV27 and TRBJ2-2, with D possibly being TRBD1 (7 bases). This chain's CDR3 is CASSLNGGGAGELFF. The DNA of the CDR3 is TGTGCCAGCAGTTTAAACGGAGGGGGCGCCGGGGAGCTGTTTTTT.